The 30 T cell receptor beta chains in this list originate from one sample, sequenced in a study of cytomegalovirus exposure and HLA in healthy donors. Some clones are missing from TCRdb's copy, which holds only in-frame ones; the method was immunoSEQ multiplex PCR. The table records 150,000 to 200,000 clones, 89% of them present only once. The sample consisted of PBMCs. These receptors all stem from a young woman in good health and CMV-seropositive.

The gene calls are TRBV10-1 and TRBJ1-3; D is perhaps TRBD1 (5 bases). V lost 5 bases to trimming and J lost 0 bases, with 8 bases between them. The CDR3 is 14 amino acids. CDR1 and CDR2 from the germline V gene are WNHNN and SYGVQD (reference sequence). CDR3 nucleotides: TGCGCCAGCAGTCAGGACATCTCTGGAAACACCATATATTTT. It translates to CASSQDISGNTIYF.

J is TRBJ1-1 and V is TRBV7-2; TRBD1 agrees at 7 bases. CDR3 length equals 14 residues. In germline, CDR1 is SGHTA, CDR2 FQGNSA. V shed 6 bases, J shed 4 bases, and the junction held 8 bases outside the gene matches. The DNA of the CDR3 is TGTGCCAGCAGTTCCCAGGGGGGTGGCACTGAAGCTTTCTTT. Its translation is CASSSQGGGTEAFF.

This clone was seen just once. This rearrangement joins TRBV30 to TRBJ2-1, with TRBD2 identical over 10 bases. CDR1 and CDR2 from the germline V gene are GTSNPN and SVGIG (reference sequence). This CDR3 region has 13 residues. Germline trimming cut 3 bases from V and 6 bases from J; bases unmatched to any gene: 2. Here the CDR3 DNA reads TGTGCCTGGAGAACTAGCGGGATCAATGAGCAGTTCTTC. This gives the protein CAWRTSGINEQFF.

The gene calls are TRBV11-2 and TRBJ2-1; perhaps TRBD1 as D (6 bases). The CDR3 is made up of 13 amino acids. Germline V gene sequence: CDR1 SGHAT, CDR2 FQNNGV. Trimming stripped 2 bases from V and 14 bases from J, with 16 bases between. Written as DNA, the CDR3 is TGTGCCAGCAGCTTATATGGGGGCAGGGGAGAGTTCTTC. This translates into CASSLYGGRGEFF.

The CDR3 spells CARSLAFYNEQFF. In DNA, the CDR3 is TGTGCCAGAAGCTTGGCTTTCTACAATGAGCAGTTCTTC. The chain uses TRBV5-3 and TRBJ2-1, with unresolved D. TRBV5-3 qualifies as an ORF whose function is uncertain. The length of the CDR3 is 13 residues. V lost 0 bases to trimming and J lost 3 bases, with 4 bases between them.

V gene TRBV5-4 combines with J gene TRBJ1-1; D is possibly TRBD1 (5 bases). The CDR3 has 15 residues. Germline V lookup: CDR1 SGHNT, CDR2 YYREEE (reference sequence). V lost 0 bases and J 5 bases, leaving 14 bases between the germline ends. The CDR3 spells CASSLAQLGGTEAFF. The CDR3 nucleotides read TGTGCCAGCAGCTTGGCCCAGCTCGGGGGTACTGAAGCTTTCTTT.

This chain connects TRBV27 to TRBJ2-3; the D is unclear. The CDR3 has 14 residues. Deletions cut 0 bases from V and 0 bases from J, with 4 bases between. CDR1 and CDR2 (germline): MNHEY, SMNVEV (reference sequence). CDR3 nucleotide sequence: TGTGCCAGCAGTTTATCCTTCAGCACAGATACGCAGTATTTT. Amino acid sequence: CASSLSFSTDTQYF.

The chain has TRBV6-5 and TRBJ2-1; 9 bases map to TRBD1. This CDR3 contains 14 residues. Per the germline V gene, CDR1 is MNHEY and CDR2 is SVGAGI. V shed 6 bases and J 7 bases; nucleotides not matched to a gene: 7. CDR3 in amino acids: CASRETGGRNEQFF. CDR3 coding DNA: TGTGCCAGCAGGGAGACAGGGGGTAGGAATGAGCAGTTCTTC.

This clone showed up just a few times. The chain employs TRBV6-4 and TRBJ1-1; 11 positions match TRBD1. V trimming: 0 bases; J trimming: 11 bases; junction bases outside the gene matches: 5. Germline CDR1 reads MRHNA; CDR2 reads SNTAGT. This CDR3 has 14 amino acids. In DNA form, the CDR3 reads TGTGCCAGCAGTGACTCACCGGACAGGGGGCTGGCTTTCTTT. Amino acid sequence: CASSDSPDRGLAFF.

This clone was counted once. V is TRBV10-3 and J is TRBJ1-1; D remains unclear. The CDR3 totals 14 residues. Trimming stripped 0 bases from V and 1 base from J, with 6 bases between. Germline V lookup: CDR1 ENHRY, CDR2 SYGVKD. This chain's CDR3 is CAISESLRNTEAFF. CDR3 bases: TGTGCCATCAGTGAGTCCCTACGGAACACTGAAGCTTTCTTT.

This rearrangement joins TRBV4-2 to TRBJ2-7, with 7 bases aligning to TRBD2. The ends lost 0 bases at V and 1 base at J; junction bases unmatched: 3. CDR1 is LGHNA, CDR2 YNFKEQ, per germline. The CDR3 extends over 15 amino acids. CDR3 in DNA: TGTGCCAGCAGCCAAGATCAGCGGGGATCCTACGAGCAGTACTTC. Translating it yields CASSQDQRGSYEQYF.

This clone appeared once. This chain uses TRBV6-4 with TRBJ2-2; D may be TRBD1 (5 bases). The V gene's germline CDR1 is MRHNA and CDR2 SNTAGT. The CDR3 is made up of 15 amino acids. V was shortened by 7 bases and J by 6 bases, with 18 bases between the two germline ends. CDR3 bases: TGTGCCAGCATACCCAGCGCAGGGTATGCCGGGGAGCTGTTTTTT. Translating it yields CASIPSAGYAGELFF.

This clone has just a few counts. The CDR3 is CALERTSGMMYF. The CDR3 DNA reads TGTGCCTTAGAACGGACTAGCGGGATGATGTACTTC. This chain joins TRBV30 and TRBJ2-7, with 12 positions matching TRBD2. The germline V gene has CDR1 GTSNPN and CDR2 SVGIG (reference sequence). The junction had 10 bases not matched to a gene; V was cut back by 7 bases and J by 12 bases. This CDR3 spans 12 amino acids. Drawing the rest from reference TRBV30 and TRBJ2-7, the complete variable domain is SQTIHQWPATLVQPVGSPLSLECTVEGTSNPNLYWYRQAAGRGLQLLFYSVGIGQISSEVPQNLSASRPQDRQFILSSKKLLLSDSGFYLCALERTSGMMYFGPGTRLTVT.

The chain links TRBV5-4 to TRBJ2-7; perhaps TRBD2 as D (5 bases). The V gene lost 4 bases and the J gene lost 1 base, with 21 bases spanning the gap. Germline values: CDR1 SGHNT, CDR2 YYREEE (reference sequence). The CDR3 runs to 17 residues. CDR3 sequence reads: CASSLNRGRPFSYEQYF. DNA of the CDR3: TGTGCCAGCAGCCTGAACCGCGGGCGGCCATTTTCCTACGAGCAGTACTTC.

The chain carries TRBV4-1 and TRBJ2-1, with D unclear. Germline V gene lookup returns CDR1 MGHRA and CDR2 YSYEKL. Trimming took 4 bases from V and 7 from J, leaving 8 bases between them. The CDR3 spans 12 residues. The CDR3 DNA is TGCGCCAGCAGCCTAACAATGAATGAGCAGTTCTTC. The encoded protein is CASSLTMNEQFF.

The chain combines TRBV11-3 with TRBJ2-7; D may be TRBD1 (5 bases). The V end was cut by 3 bases, the J end by 5 bases, with 11 bases between. Per germline, CDR1 SGHNT and CDR2 YENEEA. CDR3 length: 13 amino acids. The CDR3 DNA reads TGTGCCAGCAGCTTCCTAGGGGCCCACGAGCAGTACTTC. It yields the protein CASSFLGAHEQYF.

The rearrangement uses TRBV18 and TRBJ2-3; D is possibly TRBD2 (6 bases). Germline V gene data show CDR1 as KGHSH and CDR2 as LQKENI. The CDR3 has 16 amino acids. The ends were cut back, 7 bases at V and 0 bases at J, with 17 bases in the middle. CDR3 in DNA: TGTGCCAGCTACGGCATGGGGGACTCTAGCACAGATACGCAGTATTTT. Protein: CASYGMGDSSTDTQYF.

V is TRBV4-3 and J is TRBJ1-1; 10 positions agree with TRBD1. V shed 0 bases and J 1 base; nucleotides not matched to a gene: 5. Looked up from germline, CDR1 is LGHNA and CDR2 is YSLEER. The CDR3 loop spans 17 amino acids. CDR3 sequence reads: CASSQEWTGGWNTEAFF. The CDR3 DNA follows: TGCGCCAGCAGCCAAGAATGGACAGGGGGTTGGAACACTGAAGCTTTCTTT.

J is TRBJ1-5 and V is TRBV28; unclear D gene. The V end was cut by 5 bases, the J end by 10 bases, with 15 bases between. The CDR3 runs 13 residues. Looked up from germline, CDR1 is MDHEN and CDR2 is SYDVKM. The DNA of the CDR3 is TGTGCCAGCAGTCCGCCTCGTTTGAGTCCCCAGCATTTT. Translation: CASSPPRLSPQHF.

This chain joins TRBV7-9 and TRBJ2-2; TRBD1 is a possible D gene (5 bases). The V end lost 5 bases, the J end lost 6 bases, and 13 bases lay between the germline ends. Germline CDR1 reads SEHNR; CDR2 reads FQNEAQ (reference sequence). This CDR3 is built from 14 residues. The CDR3 loop reads CASSQQVLAGELFF. The CDR3 nucleotides are TGTGCCAGCAGCCAACAGGTGCTGGCCGGGGAGCTGTTTTTT.

The chain is built from TRBV29-1 and TRBJ2-7; a possible D gene is TRBD2 (6 bases). The CDR3 runs 14 residues. Germline loops: CDR1 SQVTM, CDR2 ANQGSEA. The V end was cut by 6 bases, the J end by 3 bases, with 18 bases between. This CDR3 is CSVALRDSYYEQYF. Here the CDR3 DNA reads TGCAGCGTCGCACTCCGGGACTCCTACTACGAGCAGTACTTC.

The chain is built from TRBV4-1 and TRBJ2-7; TRBD1 matches 10 bases. CDR3 length: 15 residues. Germline V CDR1 and CDR2: MGHRA, YSYEKL. J lost 3 bases, V lost 5 bases, and 7 bases had no gene match. Here the CDR3 DNA reads TGCGCCAGCAGCGCCCAGACAGGGGGCGACTACGAGCAGTACTTC. This codes for CASSAQTGGDYEQYF.

Ten or more counts support this clone. The J gene is TRBJ2-1, the V gene TRBV9, with 10 bases lining up with TRBD2. After removal of 3 bases from V and 5 bases from J, the junction contained 14 bases not matched to a gene. The germline V gene encodes CDR1 SGDLS and CDR2 YYNGEE. The CDR3 loop spans 18 amino acids. The CDR3 loop is CASSATLWRTSGHNEQFF. CDR3 in DNA: TGTGCCAGCAGCGCTACGCTGTGGAGGACTAGCGGCCACAATGAGCAGTTCTTC. Combining the CDR3 with reference TRBV9 and TRBJ2-1 gives the whole variable domain DSGVTQTPKHLITATGQRVTLRCSPRSGDLSVYWYQQSLDQGLQFLIQYYNGEERAKGNILERFSAQQFPDLHSELNLSSLELGDSALYFCASSATLWRTSGHNEQFFGPGTRLTVL.

This sequence joins TRBV11-1 and TRBJ2-5; 9 positions match TRBD2. Germline V gene lookup returns CDR1 SGHAT and CDR2 FQDESV (reference sequence). This CDR3 has 14 amino acids. V gave up 10 bases and J gave up 3 bases; unmatched junction bases: 9. The CDR3 loop reads CATTSGRIEETQYF. In nucleotides, the CDR3 is TGTGCCACCACGAGCGGGAGGATCGAAGAGACCCAGTACTTC. Complete variable domain (other parts from reference TRBV11-1 and TRBJ2-5): EAEVAQSPRYKITEKSQAVAFWCDPISGHATLYWYRQILGQGPELLVQFQDESVVDDSQLPKDRFSAERLKGVDSTLKIQPAELGDSAMYLCATTSGRIEETQYFGPGTRLLVL.

The chain joins TRBV5-4 to TRBJ2-1; tentative D call: TRBD1 (5 bases). CDR3 size: 14 residues. Deletions cut 3 bases from V and 5 bases from J, with 12 bases between. Germline V CDR1 and CDR2: SGHNT, YYREEE (reference sequence). The CDR3 sequence: CASSSLTANNEQFF. The CDR3 nucleotides are TGTGCCAGCAGCTCTCTGACAGCAAACAATGAGCAGTTCTTC.

V is TRBV10-3 and J is TRBJ1-1, with 7 bases identical to TRBD1. Per the germline V gene, CDR1 is ENHRY and CDR2 is SYGVKD. This CDR3 has 15 residues. V lost 4 bases to trimming and J lost 3 bases; unmatched junction nucleotides: 8. The CDR3 region is CAISGFNRGDTEAFF. In nucleotides, the CDR3 is TGTGCCATCAGTGGGTTCAACAGGGGTGACACTGAAGCTTTCTTT.

V gene TRBV5-1 combines with J gene TRBJ1-1; D unresolved. Trimming shortened V by 4 bases and J by 1 base, and 5 bases separated the two germline ends. The CDR3 extends over 12 amino acids. The V gene's germline CDR1 is SGHRS and CDR2 YFSETQ. Here the CDR3 DNA reads TGCGCCAGCAGCCCAGAGAACACTGAAGCTTTCTTT. It translates to CASSPENTEAFF.

This clone was found once. The rearrangement uses TRBV27 and TRBJ2-7, with 9 bases identical to TRBD1. Germline values: CDR1 MNHEY, CDR2 SMNVEV (reference sequence). The CDR3 length is 16 residues. Trimming at V came to 5 bases and at J to 5 bases, leaving 13 bases not matched to a gene. For the CDR3, the DNA is TGTGCCAGCAGTCTGGGGGACAGGGTCTTATTTGACGAGCAGTACTTC. Translating gives CASSLGDRVLFDEQYF.

The J gene is TRBJ2-4, the V gene TRBV13; 7 nucleotides line up with TRBD2. Germline values: CDR1 PRHDT, CDR2 FYEKMQ (reference sequence). The junction had 9 bases not matched to a gene; V was cut back by 5 bases and J by 2 bases. CDR3 length equals 16 residues. CDR3 nucleotide sequence: TGTGCCAGCAGCCGAAGGGAGGGCTATCCCAAAAACATTCAGTACTTC. Protein: CASSRREGYPKNIQYF.

DNA for the CDR3: TGTGCCAGCATCAACATACAGGGTCGGGGCACTGAAGCTTTCTTT. It is translated as CASINIQGRGTEAFF. The chain joins TRBV7-9 to TRBJ1-1; D might be TRBD1 (6 bases). V was pared by 7 bases and J by 4 bases, with 19 bases between. Germline-derived CDR1 and CDR2 are SEHNR and FQNEAQ (reference sequence). This CDR3 contains 15 residues.